This T cell receptor beta chain was identified during a study of blood T cells in healthy people across ages. Study conclusions and caveats: Higher diversity and more naive CD4+ cells were features of long-lived donors, compared to aged donors. With age, beta diversity per million T cells declined roughly linearly, significantly by about 37. Diversity estimates from one million T cells were considered underestimates.

This clonotype has at least ten counts. Its cognate antigen is unknown. There were healthy Caucasian individuals from Russia, aged roughly 6 to 90, serving as donors. Germline V gene data show CDR1 as LGHDT and CDR2 as YNNKEL (reference sequence). The CDR3 consists of 16 residues. Trimming stripped 1 base from V and 1 base from J, with 13 bases between. Next came a second PCR, run for roughly 6 to 11 cycles, which used a sample-barcoded 5' primer along with a J-beta primer mix. Each CDR3 protein gets one entry after TCRdb re-called the 5' RACE reads with MiXCR. The sample has 600,000 to 800,000 distinct CDR3 sequences; approximately 52% are singletons.

This chain joins TRBV3-1 and TRBJ2-5; D may be TRBD2 (6 bases). This TCR was sampled from a woman aged 80 or over in good health. Material for sequencing was blood. The CDR3 reads CASSQAPTRGQETQYF. Written as DNA, the CDR3 is TGTGCCAGCAGCCAAGCCCCGACTAGAGGCCAAGAGACCCAGTACTTC.